Detailed here is one T cell receptor beta chain. The data belong to a study of T cell repertoires in cytomegalovirus infection. Study-wide background: CMV infection together with matching HLA type was indicated by public TCR beta signatures.

The CDR3 consists of 16 residues. The trim removed 6 bases at V and 3 bases at J, leaving 14 bases unmatched. CDR1 is MNHEY, CDR2 SMNVEV, per germline (reference sequence). TCRdb redid the calling of the reads with MiXCR, one entry per CDR3 protein. Here the sample spans roughly 310,000 distinct CDR3 sequences, roughly 16% being singletons. Source material: PBMCs. The receptor comes from a human donor in good health (CMV status not recorded). Some clones in this sample may be carry-over from other donors' samples. The chain couples TRBV27 to TRBJ2-7; 7 bases align to TRBD2. The CDR3 region has the DNA TGTGCCAGCAGCTCCGGATCAGCGGGGCTCGTCTACGAGCAGTACTTC. This sequence encodes CASSSGSAGLVYEQYF.